One sample yielded the 19 T cell receptor beta chains listed below, sequenced in a study of blood T cell repertoires in COVID-19. The data were produced by immunoSEQ multiplex PCR, yet TCRdb's version contains in-frame clones alone and is incomplete. The data show around 700,000 clones, just under 90% seen once. The source material was peripheral blood. The source is a woman younger than 30 with acute or convalescent COVID-19.

The chain joins TRBV24-1 to TRBJ2-3, with D hard to call. The CDR3 is 14 residues long. CDR1 and CDR2 (germline): KGHDR, SFDVKD. Trimming pared 5 bases from V and 7 bases from J, leaving 15 bases between. CDR3 in amino acids: CATSGLPNTNTQYF. CDR3 in DNA: TGTGCCACCAGTGGGCTCCCCAACACGAATACGCAGTATTTT.

The rearrangement uses TRBV24-1 and TRBJ1-2, with 12 bases identical to TRBD1. The CDR3 covers 17 residues. V shed 4 bases, J shed 2 bases, and the junction held 7 bases outside the gene matches. CDR1 KGHDR and CDR2 SFDVKD come from the germline V gene. CDR3 nucleotide sequence: TGTGCCACCAGTGACCCCGGGACAGGGGGCGAAAACTATGGCTACACCTTC. This sequence encodes CATSDPGTGGENYGYTF.

The rearrangement uses TRBV30 and TRBJ1-1; tentative D call: TRBD1 (6 bases). This CDR3 spans 17 amino acids. V was clipped by 1 base and J by 4 bases, with 22 bases between them. Germline V gives CDR1 GTSNPN, CDR2 SVGIG (reference sequence). This CDR3 is CAWSAGGPTLSSTEAFF. The CDR3 DNA reads as TGTGCCTGGAGTGCGGGGGGGCCCACTCTAAGCAGCACTGAAGCTTTCTTT.

This chain links TRBV7-2 with TRBJ1-1; TRBD1 matches 8 bases. The germline V gene has CDR1 SGHTA and CDR2 FQGNSA. V lost 1 base to trimming and J lost 10 bases; unmatched junction nucleotides: 8. The CDR3 runs 14 residues. CDR3 amino acids: CASSLGLGDRGAFF. In nucleotides, the CDR3 is TGTGCCAGCAGCTTAGGATTGGGAGACAGGGGAGCTTTCTTT.

This sequence joins TRBV11-2 and TRBJ2-2, with 11 bases aligning to TRBD2. CDR1 and CDR2 (germline): SGHAT, FQNNGV. J lost 7 bases, V lost 3 bases, and 4 bases had no gene match. This CDR3 has 15 amino acids. The CDR3 sequence: CASSFSGGAVGELFF. CDR3 bases: TGTGCCAGCAGCTTTAGCGGGGGGGCTGTCGGGGAGCTGTTTTTT.

The chain has TRBV3-1 (or the pseudogene TRBV3-2) and TRBJ1-6, with a tentative D call TRBD1 (5 bases). Germline CDR1 and CDR2: LGHDT and YNNKEL (reference sequence). The CDR3 runs to 15 residues. V gave up 4 bases and J gave up 10 bases, with 17 bases separating them. This CDR3 reads CASSRGSRGESPLHF. CDR3 DNA: TGTGCCAGCAGCCGGGGGTCGCGGGGTGAGTCACCCCTCCACTTT.

This clone came up once. The rearrangement links TRBV7-2 to TRBJ1-6; possible D gene TRBD1, 6 bases. Trimming stripped 4 bases from V and 0 bases from J, with 19 bases between. The CDR3 is made up of 19 amino acids. CDR1 is SGHTA, CDR2 FQGNSA, per germline. The DNA for the CDR3 is TGTGCCAGCAGCTCCCCAGGGGACACACTCCGCTCCTATAATTCACCCCTCCACTTT. It translates to CASSSPGDTLRSYNSPLHF.

The chain uses TRBV4-1 and TRBJ2-1, with D unclear. This CDR3 spans 13 amino acids. The V and J ends lost 4 bases and 5 bases respectively, with 9 bases between them. Germline V gives CDR1 MGHRA, CDR2 YSYEKL. The CDR3 region is CASSPSLNNEQFF. For the CDR3, the DNA is TGCGCCAGCAGCCCTTCTCTTAACAATGAGCAGTTCTTC.

This rearrangement joins TRBV10-3 to TRBJ1-1; TRBD1 matches 9 bases. Germline values: CDR1 ENHRY, CDR2 SYGVKD. The CDR3 is 13 amino acids. After removal of 5 bases from V and 4 bases from J, the junction contained 2 bases not matched to a gene. The CDR3 loop is CAISRQGGTEAFF. The DNA of the CDR3 is TGTGCCATCAGTAGACAGGGGGGCACTGAAGCTTTCTTT.

This clone was seen a single time. The chain links TRBV4-1 to TRBJ2-7, with 10 bases that match TRBD2. The trim removed 4 bases at V and 4 bases at J, leaving 10 bases unmatched. This CDR3 is built from 16 residues. Germline CDR1 reads MGHRA; CDR2 reads YSYEKL. The CDR3 DNA is TGCGCCAGCAGCCCGGGGGTAGCGGGGGGACGATACGAGCAGTACTTC. This sequence encodes CASSPGVAGGRYEQYF.

The gene calls are TRBV18 and TRBJ1-1, with D unresolved. This CDR3 is 14 amino acids long. V shed 3 bases and J shed 7 bases, with 15 bases lying between them. Germline V gene sequence: CDR1 KGHSH, CDR2 LQKENI. CDR3 loop: CASSPPDILGEAFF. The CDR3 DNA reads as TGTGCCAGCTCACCCCCTGACATACTCGGTGAAGCTTTCTTT.

This chain connects TRBV19 to TRBJ1-2, with 8 positions matching TRBD1. Germline values: CDR1 LNHDA, CDR2 SQIVND (reference sequence). The CDR3 covers 14 residues. The J segment lost 7 bases and the V segment lost 8 bases, leaving 12 bases of the junction unmatched. CDR3 amino acids: CASARTGINSGYTF. As DNA, the CDR3 is TGTGCCAGTGCTAGGACAGGGATCAATTCTGGCTACACCTTC.

The chain carries TRBV25-1 and TRBJ1-2; D gene unclear. Germline V lookup: CDR1 MGHDK, CDR2 SYGVNS. The CDR3 loop spans 12 amino acids. The V gene lost 4 bases and the J gene lost 10 bases, with 13 bases spanning the gap. This CDR3 is CASSASRPDYTF. CDR3 coding DNA: TGTGCCAGCAGTGCTTCGAGGCCTGACTACACCTTC.

CDR3 nucleotide sequence: TGTGCCAGCAGCCCCTTGGGTAAAAACAGGGGAGAGACCCAGTACTTC. It translates to CASSPLGKNRGETQYF. This chain links TRBV7-7 with TRBJ2-5, with 7 bases identical to TRBD1. CDR3 length equals 16 residues. Germline V lookup: CDR1 SSHAT, CDR2 FNYEAQ (reference sequence). V shed 5 bases, J shed 4 bases, and the junction held 13 bases outside the gene matches.

The V and J genes are TRBV28 and TRBJ1-5; 7 nucleotides line up with TRBD1. This CDR3 comprises 15 residues. From germline, CDR1 is MDHEN and CDR2 SYDVKM. The J segment lost 7 bases and the V segment lost 5 bases, leaving 11 bases of the junction unmatched. The CDR3, as DNA: TGTGCCAGCAGTCCCACTCGACAGGGAGGCCAGCCCCAGCATTTT. It yields the protein CASSPTRQGGQPQHF.

V and J are TRBV29-1 and TRBJ1-4; D is possibly TRBD1 (6 bases). The V and J ends lost 7 bases and 6 bases respectively, with 12 bases between them. The CDR3 spans 12 residues. The V gene's germline CDR1 is SQVTM and CDR2 ANQGSEA. As DNA, the CDR3 is TGCAGCGCCAGGGGATTTGATGAAAAACTGTTTTTT. Its protein product is CSARGFDEKLFF.

The V and J genes are TRBV19 and TRBJ1-1; D perhaps matches TRBD1 (5 bases). This CDR3 has 13 residues. Trimming stripped 7 bases from V and 5 bases from J, with 14 bases between. In germline, CDR1 is LNHDA, CDR2 SQIVND (reference sequence). In DNA, the CDR3 is TGTGCCAGTACGCAAGGGGTCGAAACTGAAGCTTTCTTT. This translates into CASTQGVETEAFF.

The CDR3 protein is CASSQEGQRAAFF. The CDR3 region has the DNA TGTGCCAGCAGCCAAGAGGGGCAAAGGGCGGCTTTCTTT. This chain uses TRBV3-1 (or the pseudogene TRBV3-2) with TRBJ1-1; D possibly corresponds to TRBD1 (5 bases). Looked up from germline, CDR1 is LGHDT and CDR2 is YNNKEL (reference sequence). The V end lost 0 bases, the J end lost 11 bases, and 13 bases lay between the germline ends. The CDR3 contains 13 residues.

V is TRBV9 and J is TRBJ1-1, with D hard to call. Germline V gene sequence: CDR1 SGDLS, CDR2 YYNGEE. The CDR3 runs 14 residues. Trimming left V 6 bases short and J 2 bases short, with 14 bases between. CDR3 loop: CASIRLEGNTEAFF. The DNA for the CDR3 is TGTGCCAGCATCAGGTTGGAGGGTAACACTGAAGCTTTCTTT.